This T cell receptor beta chain stems from a study of cytomegalovirus exposure and HLA in healthy donors. Background on the study: The study placed about 81% of its approximately 430 genotyped donors in the Caucasian-associated ancestry cluster. Notes on the study in general: Most TCR sequences proved rare, with some public TCRs found in many donors. In a later analysis, the majority of CMV-associated beta chains seemingly showed HLA restriction. The authors later linked a missense DCLRE1C variant to TCR beta V- and J-gene trimming.

PCR involved 60 Vbeta and 13 Jbeta primers. This table comes from immunoSEQ multiplex PCR, and its TCRdb copy is limited to in-frame clones, with some not included. This sample has about 160,000 clones; approximately 79% occur once, and the top ten carry approximately 1.4%. The CDR3 runs 17 residues. With V trimmed by 3 bases and J by 4 bases, 9 bases remained unmatched. Germline assignment: CDR1 LNHDA and CDR2 SQIVND (reference sequence). Concerning this clone itself: Antigen specificity is unknown.

The sequence was obtained from a man in his sixties in good health and CMV-seronegative. The specimen was PBMCs. This chain connects TRBV19 to TRBJ2-5; 12 bases line up with TRBD2. The CDR3 is CASSIMETSGRGETQYF. The DNA of the CDR3 is TGTGCCAGTAGTATTATGGAGACTAGCGGGAGAGGAGAGACCCAGTACTTC.